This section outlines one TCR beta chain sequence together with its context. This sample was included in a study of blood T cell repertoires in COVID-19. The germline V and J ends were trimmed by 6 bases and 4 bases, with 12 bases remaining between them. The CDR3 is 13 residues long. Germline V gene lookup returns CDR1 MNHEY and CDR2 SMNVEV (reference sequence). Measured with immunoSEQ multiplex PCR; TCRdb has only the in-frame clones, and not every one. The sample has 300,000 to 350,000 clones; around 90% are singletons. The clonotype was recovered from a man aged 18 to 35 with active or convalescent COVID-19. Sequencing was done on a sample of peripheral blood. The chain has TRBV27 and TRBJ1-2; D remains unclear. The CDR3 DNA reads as TGTGCCAGCAGCCCCGGTTTCCGCTATGGCTACACCTTC. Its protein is CASSPGFRYGYTF.